This T cell receptor beta chain was identified during a study of PD-1 blockade in classical Hodgkin lymphoma. Study outcomes and limitations: TCR diversity rose significantly by C4D1 in CD4+ but not CD8+ cells.

Every one of the patients relapsed after autologous stem cell transplantation (brentuximab vedotin exposure was variable). The patients, who had relapsed/refractory classical Hodgkin lymphoma, achieved best responses of complete response, partial response or progressive disease. Assay used: immunoSEQ multiplex PCR; TCRdb lists only in-frame clones, some missing. The sample carries tens of thousands of clones, roughly nine tenths recorded once. Per germline, CDR1 MDHEN and CDR2 SYDVKM. Trimming pared 2 bases from V and 7 bases from J, leaving 12 bases between. This CDR3 region has 14 residues. Of note for this clone: Its antigen is unidentified.

J is TRBJ2-1 and V is TRBV28, with D possibly being TRBD2 (6 bases). The source is a human donor with classical Hodgkin lymphoma. Sequencing used peripheral blood mononuclear cells (PBMCs), obtained before the second cycle of nivolumab. The CDR3 region has the DNA TGTGCCAGCAGTTTACCAACCCGGGGGAATGAGCAGTTCTTC. This gives the protein CASSLPTRGNEQFF.